This T cell receptor (beta chain) emerged from a study of shared clonotypes between healthy human individuals (dated by TCRdb to 2018 to 2021). Study-wide context: The cohort comprised two women and three men aged 18 to 49 years. Per donor, three plates each were used for CD4 naive and CD4 memory, two for CD8 naive, and one for CD8 memory. To estimate repertoire size and how much clonotype sharing occurs between individuals, the study deeply sequenced the blood TCR repertoires of several healthy adults. To increase sequencing depth and limit assay-specific biases, different laboratories used diverse techniques to prepare libraries and sequence TCR repertoires. Per donor, leukapheresis produced somewhere between about 0.94 and 9 billion PBMCs. What the authors observed across the whole study: Sampling was restricted to blood, and TCR repertoires in tissues likely differ from the TCR repertoires found in blood. Based on pairwise subsampling, the degree of clonotype sharing among donors was expected to be affected by sequencing depth. The genetic and exposure-history diversity represented was limited by the small number of donors. Clonotypes shared by all four sorted-subset donors showed higher generation probabilities than non-shared clonotypes. When a few donors were compared, the shared fraction of clonotypes was 5% to 6.5% for naive CD4, 3.5% to 4% for naive CD8, 2% to 2.5% for memory CD4, and 0.4% for memory CD8. Rarefaction of sorted-subset datasets indicated incomplete sequencing despite the large sequencing depth. Naive subsets generally had larger estimated clonotype richness than memory subsets did.

Points on this clone: Its antigen remains undetermined. The input lacks base qualities; no much larger clone sits a single base away.

The CDR3 runs 14 amino acids, cysteine and phenylalanine included. Only the CDR3 DNA stays, 42 bases, in frame from base 1. Donors were healthy HIV-negative adults with no recently reported acute infections or vaccinations. Only Caucasian adults living in Nashville, Tennessee, USA were represented among the donors. Magnetic negative selection was used to enrich CD4+ T cells, after which naive cells were positively selected on CD45RA and the negative fraction became the memory subset. Blood was obtained by leukapheresis, after which PBMCs were separated by Ficoll-Histopaque density gradient centrifugation and cryopreserved in liquid nitrogen vapor phase. Analytical flow cytometry was used to check the purity and quantity of every magnetically sorted T cell population. Genomic DNA was isolated from each sorted fraction and quantified by UV absorbance on a Nanodrop 2000c. TCR CDR3 regions were amplified from genomic DNA by multiplex PCR using the deep immunoSEQ assay. Extracted genomic DNA from each cell subset was spread evenly across all wells of several immunoSEQ 96-well plates, with each plate serving as a replicate. For sorted subsets, approximately 190 ng genomic DNA, equal to about 30,000 T cell genomes, was loaded into each replicate PCR. Purified libraries were measured with a Qubit 3.0 fluorometer, size-checked on a Bioanalyzer 2100, and measured again with the KAPA Library Quantification kit. Every immunoSEQ 96-well plate was sequenced on a dedicated single-read 150-cycle Illumina NextSeq 550 flow cell. For the original study's pipeline: The immunoSEQ output contained only junctional sequences without quality scores, so filtering could not match that applied to full-length reads. Sequences were annotated with PyIR, a Python wrapper for IgBLAST v1.9, using IMGT germline references to assign V/J genes and CDR3. Reads were filtered out if the reads had weak V/J assignments (E-value above 1e-6), no CDR3, stop codons, out-of-frame junctions, or ambiguous translated residues. V3J clonotypes were defined as sequences sharing an identical inferred V gene, J gene, and CDR3 amino acid sequence. The percentage overlap between two repertoires was calculated by dividing the number of shared unique clonotypes by the size of the smaller repertoire. Three approaches were used to assess repertoire richness: RTK rarefaction, the Chao1 estimator, and Recon v2.1 estimates of unobserved clonotypes. For all TCRbeta clonotypes obtained by the gDNA method from several donors, generation probabilities were computed with OLGA. This is the immuneACCESS table as TCRdb keeps it, with only in-frame sequences that have V and J called. A part of the clones is gone; compared with another copy, unresolved V genes explain less than half, and the rest is unexplained. That table furnishes V, J and clone size, whereas the DNA furnished D and trimming. The sample yields some 580,000 clones; around 97% were counted once. The ten largest account for roughly 0.05% of the sample.

This TCR was sampled from a woman aged 30 to 39 in good health. The chain was built from TRBV12-2 and TRBJ2-7; the table assigns TRBD1, which was not confirmed against the DNA. TRBV12-2 corresponds to a pseudogene. The sample taken for sequencing was naive CD4+ T cells sorted from blood. Reading the label with the study, this specimen's cell subset or site is: CD45RA+ positively selected. The bases read TGTGCAAGTCGCTTAGGTCCAGGCCGCTACGAGCAGTACTTC. It translates as CASRLGPGRYEQYF.